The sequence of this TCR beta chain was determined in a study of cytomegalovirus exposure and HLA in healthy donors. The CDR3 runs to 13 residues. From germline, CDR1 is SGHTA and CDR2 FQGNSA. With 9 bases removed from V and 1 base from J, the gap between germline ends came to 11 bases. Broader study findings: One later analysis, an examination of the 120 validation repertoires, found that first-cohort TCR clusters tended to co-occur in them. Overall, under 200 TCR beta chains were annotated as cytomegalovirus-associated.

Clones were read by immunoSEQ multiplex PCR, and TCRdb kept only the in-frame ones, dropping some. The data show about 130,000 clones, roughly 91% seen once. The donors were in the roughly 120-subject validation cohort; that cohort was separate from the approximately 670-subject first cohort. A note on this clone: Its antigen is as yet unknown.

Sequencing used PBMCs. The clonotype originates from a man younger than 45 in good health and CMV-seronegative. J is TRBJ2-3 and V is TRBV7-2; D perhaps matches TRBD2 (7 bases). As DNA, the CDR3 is TGTGCCAGAGGGGGGGTGGGCACAGATACGCAGTATTTT. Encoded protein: CARGGVGTDTQYF.